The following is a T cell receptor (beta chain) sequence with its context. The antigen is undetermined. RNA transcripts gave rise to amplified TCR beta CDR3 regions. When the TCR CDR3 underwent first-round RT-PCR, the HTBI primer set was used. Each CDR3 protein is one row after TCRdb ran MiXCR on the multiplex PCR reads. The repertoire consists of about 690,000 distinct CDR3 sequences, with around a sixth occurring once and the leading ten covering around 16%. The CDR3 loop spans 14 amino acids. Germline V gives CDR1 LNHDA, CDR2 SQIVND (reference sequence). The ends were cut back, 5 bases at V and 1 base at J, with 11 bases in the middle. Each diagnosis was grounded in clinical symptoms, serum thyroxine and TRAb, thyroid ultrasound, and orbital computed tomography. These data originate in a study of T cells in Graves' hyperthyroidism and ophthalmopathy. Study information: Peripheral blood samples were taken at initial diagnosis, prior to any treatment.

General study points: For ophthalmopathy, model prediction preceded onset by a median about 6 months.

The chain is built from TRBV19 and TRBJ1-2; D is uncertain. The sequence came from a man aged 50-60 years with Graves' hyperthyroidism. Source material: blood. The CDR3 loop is CASSPMGINYGYTF. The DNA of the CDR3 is TGTGCCAGTAGTCCAATGGGGATTAACTATGGCTACACCTTC. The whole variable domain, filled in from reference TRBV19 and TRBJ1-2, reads DGGITQSPKYLFRKEGQNVTLSCEQNLNHDAMYWYRQDPGQGLRLIYYSQIVNDFQKGDIAEGYSVSREKKESFPLTVTSAQKNPTAFYLCASSPMGINYGYTFGSGTRLTVV.